Shown below are 9 T cell receptor beta chains from a single sample sequenced in a study of blood T cell repertoires in COVID-19. Using immunoSEQ multiplex PCR, the repertoire was profiled, and TCRdb retains in-frame clones only, with some absent. Of approximately 130,000 clones in the sample, roughly four fifths were seen once. The sequencing sample was made of peripheral blood. These receptors all come from a human donor in a cohort sampled during active COVID-19.

This rearrangement joins TRBV27 to TRBJ1-6; TRBD1 might be the D (5 bases). The CDR3 extends over 18 amino acids. V was trimmed by 4 bases and J by 0 bases, leaving 16 bases between them. Germline CDR1 and CDR2: MNHEY and SMNVEV (reference sequence). Here the CDR3 DNA reads TGTGCCAGCAGTTCTGGGGGGACCCGGAGCTCCTATAATTCACCCCTCCACTTT. This codes for CASSSGGTRSSYNSPLHF.

The rearrangement uses TRBV24-1 and TRBJ2-1; the match to TRBD2 covers 7 bases. This CDR3 has 17 amino acids. V was clipped by 4 bases and J by 2 bases; unmatched bases: 10. Germline V gene sequence: CDR1 KGHDR, CDR2 SFDVKD. CDR3 bases: TGTGCCACCAGTGACCCGGCGGGGGATCATACCTACAATGAGCAGTTCTTC. Its protein product is CATSDPAGDHTYNEQFF.

The V and J genes are TRBV6-5 and TRBJ1-5; perhaps TRBD1 as D (5 bases). This CDR3 comprises 15 residues. Germline CDR1 is MNHEY and CDR2 is SVGAGI. V lost 5 bases and J 2 bases, leaving 13 bases between the germline ends. The CDR3 here is CASSPDSEGNQPQHF. In nucleotides, the CDR3 is TGTGCCAGCAGTCCCGACAGTGAGGGCAATCAGCCCCAGCATTTT.

The CDR3 reads CASETLLGGYEQYF. In DNA form, the CDR3 reads TGTGCCAGCGAGACTCTCTTGGGGGGTTACGAGCAGTACTTC. The V gene is TRBV11-2, the J gene TRBJ2-7; D is possibly TRBD2 (6 bases). CDR1 and CDR2 (germline): SGHAT, FQNNGV. CDR3 length: 14 residues. With 8 bases removed from V and 4 bases from J, the gap between germline ends came to 18 bases.

V usage is TRBV12-3 or TRBV12-4 and J usage is TRBJ2-7; 7 bases fit TRBD1. The length of the CDR3 is 13 residues. Unmatched junction bases numbered 4, after V lost 4 bases and J lost 4 bases. The CDR3 DNA reads TGTGCCAGCAGTTCCCGACAGGGTTACGAGCAGTACTTC. Its translation is CASSSRQGYEQYF.

The chain is built from TRBV7-8 and TRBJ1-5, with TRBD1 identical over 7 bases. Losses at the gene ends were 5 bases for V and 0 bases for J; bases not matched to a gene: 10. Germline lookup yields CDR1 SGHVS and CDR2 FQNEAQ. The CDR3 has 17 amino acids. The CDR3 reads CASSQRTGEYSNQPQHF. CDR3 nucleotides: TGTGCCAGCAGCCAGCGGACAGGCGAGTATAGCAATCAGCCCCAGCATTTT.

The DNA of the CDR3 is TGTGCCAGCAGCTTAGGGGGCACGGCGGGAAATACGCAGTATTTT. Translating it yields CASSLGGTAGNTQYF. This chain uses TRBV7-2 with TRBJ2-3; D might be TRBD2 (6 bases). The germline V gene has CDR1 SGHTA and CDR2 FQGNSA. V gave up 1 base and J gave up 7 bases, with 15 bases separating them. The CDR3 loop spans 15 amino acids.

V is TRBV3-1 (or the pseudogene TRBV3-2) and J is TRBJ1-1; 7 bases line up with TRBD1. CDR3 length equals 13 residues. V lost 4 bases to trimming and J lost 2 bases; unmatched junction nucleotides: 1. Germline loops: CDR1 LGHDT, CDR2 YNNKEL (reference sequence). In nucleotides, the CDR3 is TGTGCCAGCAGCCGACAGGGAAACACTGAAGCTTTCTTT. Its translation is CASSRQGNTEAFF.

This chain connects TRBV6-5 to TRBJ1-3, with a tentative D call TRBD1 (5 bases). The germline V gene has CDR1 MNHEY and CDR2 SVGAGI. The V and J ends lost 6 bases and 4 bases respectively, with 13 bases between them. The CDR3 extends over 14 amino acids. CDR3 residues: CASSPRGKGNTIYF. CDR3 in DNA: TGTGCCAGCAGCCCCCGGGGGAAAGGAAACACCATATATTTT.